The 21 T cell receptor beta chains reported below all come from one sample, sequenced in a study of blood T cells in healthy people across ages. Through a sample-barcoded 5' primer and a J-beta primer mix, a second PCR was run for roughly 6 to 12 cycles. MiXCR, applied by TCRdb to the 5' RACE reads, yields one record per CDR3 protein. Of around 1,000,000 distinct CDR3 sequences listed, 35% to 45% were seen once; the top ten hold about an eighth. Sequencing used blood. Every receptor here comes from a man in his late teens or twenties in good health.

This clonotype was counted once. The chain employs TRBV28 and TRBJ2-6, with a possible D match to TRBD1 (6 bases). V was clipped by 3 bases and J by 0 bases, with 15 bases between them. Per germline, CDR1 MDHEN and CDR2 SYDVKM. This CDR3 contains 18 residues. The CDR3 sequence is CASSFSWGHSSGANVLTF. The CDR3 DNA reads TGTGCCAGCAGTTTTAGTTGGGGACACAGCTCTGGGGCCAACGTCCTGACTTTC.

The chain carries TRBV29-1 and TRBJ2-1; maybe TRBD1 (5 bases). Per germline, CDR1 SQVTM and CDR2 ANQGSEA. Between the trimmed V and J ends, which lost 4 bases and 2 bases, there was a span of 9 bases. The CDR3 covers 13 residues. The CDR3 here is CSVVREAYNEQFF. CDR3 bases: TGCAGCGTTGTCAGGGAAGCCTACAATGAGCAGTTCTTC.

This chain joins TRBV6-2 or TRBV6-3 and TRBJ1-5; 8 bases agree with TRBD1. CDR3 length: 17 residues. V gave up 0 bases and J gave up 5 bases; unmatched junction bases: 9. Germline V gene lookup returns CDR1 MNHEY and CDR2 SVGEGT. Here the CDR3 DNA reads TGTGCCAGCAGTTACTCCGCCATCGGACAGGGCCATCAGCCCCAGCATTTT. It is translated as CASSYSAIGQGHQPQHF.

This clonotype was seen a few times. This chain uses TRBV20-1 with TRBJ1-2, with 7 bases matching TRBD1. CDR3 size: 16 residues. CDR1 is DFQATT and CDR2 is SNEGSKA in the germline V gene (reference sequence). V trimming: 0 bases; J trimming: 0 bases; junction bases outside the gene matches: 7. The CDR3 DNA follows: TGCAGTGCTAGAGATCATGGGAGGGGGCCTAACTATGGCTACACCTTC. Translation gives CSARDHGRGPNYGYTF.

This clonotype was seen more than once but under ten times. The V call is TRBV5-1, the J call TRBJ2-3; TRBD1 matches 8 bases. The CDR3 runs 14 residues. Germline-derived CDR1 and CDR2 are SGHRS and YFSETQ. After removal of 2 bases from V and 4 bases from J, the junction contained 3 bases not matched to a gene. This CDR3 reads CASSLQQGADTQYF. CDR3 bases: TGCGCCAGCAGCTTACAACAGGGGGCAGATACGCAGTATTTT.

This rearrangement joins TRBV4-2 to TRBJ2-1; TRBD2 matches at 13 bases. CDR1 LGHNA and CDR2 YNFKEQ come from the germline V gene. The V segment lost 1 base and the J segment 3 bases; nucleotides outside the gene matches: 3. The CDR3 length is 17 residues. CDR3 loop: CASSQATSGGIYNEQFF. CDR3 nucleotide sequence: TGTGCCAGCAGCCAAGCGACTAGCGGGGGGATCTACAATGAGCAGTTCTTC.

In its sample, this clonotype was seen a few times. CDR3 residues: CSVDYRGPSNEQFF. CDR3 nucleotides: TGCAGCGTCGATTACAGGGGGCCCTCCAATGAGCAGTTCTTC. This chain uses TRBV29-1 with TRBJ2-1, with 9 bases fitting TRBD1. The junction had 9 bases not matched to a gene; V was cut back by 6 bases and J by 6 bases. This CDR3 comprises 14 residues. Per germline, CDR1 SQVTM and CDR2 ANQGSEA.

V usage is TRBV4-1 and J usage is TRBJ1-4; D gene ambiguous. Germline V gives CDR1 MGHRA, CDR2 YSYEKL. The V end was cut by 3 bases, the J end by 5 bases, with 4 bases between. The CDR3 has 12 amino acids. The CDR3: CASSQMNEKLFF. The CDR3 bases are TGCGCCAGCAGCCAGATGAATGAAAAACTGTTTTTT.

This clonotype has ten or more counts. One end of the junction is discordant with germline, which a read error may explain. CDR3 sequence (DNA): TGTGCCAGCAGCCTGGCGGGAAACGAGCAGTACTTC. It encodes CASSLAGNEQYF. The chain is built from TRBV5-1 and TRBJ2-7; maybe TRBD2 (6 bases). This CDR3 region has 12 residues. Germline assignment: CDR1 SGHRS and CDR2 YFSETQ.

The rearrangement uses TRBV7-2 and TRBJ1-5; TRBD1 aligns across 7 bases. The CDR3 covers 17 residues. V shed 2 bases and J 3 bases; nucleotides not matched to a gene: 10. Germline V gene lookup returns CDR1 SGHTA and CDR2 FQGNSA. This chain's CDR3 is CASSLRLRTGVNQPQHF. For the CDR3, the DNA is TGTGCCAGCAGCTTACGACTCCGGACAGGAGTCAATCAGCCCCAGCATTTT.

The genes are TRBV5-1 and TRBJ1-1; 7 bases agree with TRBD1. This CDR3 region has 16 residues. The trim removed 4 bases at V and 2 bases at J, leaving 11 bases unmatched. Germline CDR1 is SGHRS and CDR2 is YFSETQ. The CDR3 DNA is TGCGCCAGCAGCCCTGGGGTCAGGGGGAGAAACACTGAAGCTTTCTTT. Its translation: CASSPGVRGRNTEAFF.

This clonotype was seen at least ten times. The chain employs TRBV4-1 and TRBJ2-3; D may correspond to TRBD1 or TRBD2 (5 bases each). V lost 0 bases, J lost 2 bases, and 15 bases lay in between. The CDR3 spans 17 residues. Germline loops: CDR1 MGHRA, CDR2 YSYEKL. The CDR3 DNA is TGCGCCAGCAGCCAAGATTTTTGGGGGACCCCCACAGATACGCAGTATTTT. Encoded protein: CASSQDFWGTPTDTQYF.

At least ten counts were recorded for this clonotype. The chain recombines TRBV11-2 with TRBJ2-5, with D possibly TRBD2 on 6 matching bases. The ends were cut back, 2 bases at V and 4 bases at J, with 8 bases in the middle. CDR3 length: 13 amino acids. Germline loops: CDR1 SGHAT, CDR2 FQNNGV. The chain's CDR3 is CASSLRGGETQYF. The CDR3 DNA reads TGTGCCAGCAGCTTAAGGGGAGGAGAGACCCAGTACTTC.

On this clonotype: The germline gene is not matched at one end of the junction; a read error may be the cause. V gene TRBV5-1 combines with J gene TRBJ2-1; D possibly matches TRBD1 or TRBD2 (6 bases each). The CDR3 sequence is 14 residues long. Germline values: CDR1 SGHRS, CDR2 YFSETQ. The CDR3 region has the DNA TGCGCCAGTAGCTTGGACGGGGGCGCGGATGAGCAGTTCTTC. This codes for CASSLDGGADEQFF. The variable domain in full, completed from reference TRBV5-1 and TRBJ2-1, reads KAGVTQTPRYLIKTRGQQVTLSCSPISGHRSVSWYQQTPGQGLQFLFEYFSETQRNKGNFPGRFSGRQFSNSRSEMNVSTLELGDSALYLCASSLDGGADEQFFGPGTRLTVL.

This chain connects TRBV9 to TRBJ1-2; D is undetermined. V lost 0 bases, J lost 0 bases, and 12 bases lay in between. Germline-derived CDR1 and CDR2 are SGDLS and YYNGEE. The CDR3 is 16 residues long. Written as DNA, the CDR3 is TGTGCCAGCAGCGTAGCCAGAACGGACCCTAACTATGGCTACACCTTC. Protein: CASSVARTDPNYGYTF.

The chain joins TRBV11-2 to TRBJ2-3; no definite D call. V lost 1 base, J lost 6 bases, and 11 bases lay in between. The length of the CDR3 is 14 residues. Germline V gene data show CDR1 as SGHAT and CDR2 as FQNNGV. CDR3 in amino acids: CASSLGGSRDTQYF. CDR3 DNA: TGTGCCAGCAGCTTAGGCGGATCTAGGGATACGCAGTATTTT. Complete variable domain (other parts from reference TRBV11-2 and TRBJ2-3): EAGVAQSPRYKIIEKRQSVAFWCNPISGHATLYWYQQILGQGPKLLIQFQNNGVVDDSQLPKDRFSAERLKGVDSTLKIQPAKLEDSAVYLCASSLGGSRDTQYFGPGTRLTVL.

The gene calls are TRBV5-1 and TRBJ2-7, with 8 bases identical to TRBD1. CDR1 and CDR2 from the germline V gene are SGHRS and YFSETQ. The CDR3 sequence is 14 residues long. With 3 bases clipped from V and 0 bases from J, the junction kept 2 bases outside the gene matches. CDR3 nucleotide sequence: TGCGCCAGCAGCTGGGGACAGGTCTCCTACGAGCAGTACTTC. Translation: CASSWGQVSYEQYF.

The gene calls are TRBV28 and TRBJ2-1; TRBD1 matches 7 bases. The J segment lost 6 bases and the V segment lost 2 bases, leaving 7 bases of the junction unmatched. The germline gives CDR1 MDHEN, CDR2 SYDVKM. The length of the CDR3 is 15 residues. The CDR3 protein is CASSLRAGGANEQFF. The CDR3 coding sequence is TGTGCCAGCAGTTTACGGGCAGGGGGTGCCAATGAGCAGTTCTTC.

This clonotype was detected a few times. The CDR3 sequence is CASNRGGNTEAFF. In DNA, the CDR3 is TGTGCCAGCAACCGAGGCGGGAACACTGAAGCTTTCTTT. V and J are TRBV25-1 and TRBJ1-1; D is undetermined. V shed 7 bases and J shed 1 base, with 10 bases lying between them. Germline V CDR1 and CDR2: MGHDK, SYGVNS. The CDR3 has 13 residues.

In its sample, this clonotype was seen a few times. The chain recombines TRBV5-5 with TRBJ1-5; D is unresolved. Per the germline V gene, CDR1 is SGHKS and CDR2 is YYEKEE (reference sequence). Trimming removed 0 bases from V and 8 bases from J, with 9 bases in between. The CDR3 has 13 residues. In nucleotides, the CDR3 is TGTGCCAGCAGCTTGGATAGGGTCAAGCCCCAGCATTTT. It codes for CASSLDRVKPQHF. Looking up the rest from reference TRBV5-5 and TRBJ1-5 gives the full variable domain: DAGVTQSPTHLIKTRGQQVTLRCSPISGHKSVSWYQQVLGQGPQFIFQYYEKEERGRGNFPDRFSARQFPNYSSELNVNALLLGDSALYLCASSLDRVKPQHFGDGTRLSIL.

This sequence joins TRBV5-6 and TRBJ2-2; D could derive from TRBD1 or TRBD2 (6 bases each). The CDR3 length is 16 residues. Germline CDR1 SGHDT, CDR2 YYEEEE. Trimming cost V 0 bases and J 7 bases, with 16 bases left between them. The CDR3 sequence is CASSLGRGLWIGELFF. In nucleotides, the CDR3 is TGTGCCAGCAGCTTGGGTCGGGGGCTCTGGATCGGGGAGCTGTTTTTT.